This TCR beta chain was captured in a study of Ad26.COV2.S vaccination and SARS-CoV-2 variants. V shed 5 bases, J shed 5 bases, and the junction held 5 bases outside the gene matches. CDR1 SGHTA and CDR2 FQGTGA come from the germline V gene. The CDR3 spans 14 residues. Stated treatment: roughly 18 received Ad26.COV2.S at low or high dose, single or two shots; about 5 received placebo; per-sample allocation not given. Sampling was done on day 63 after the first vaccine or placebo injection. Within Boston, the person who donated was an adult of 18-55 years. Vaccination employed an Ad26 vector expressing the Wuhan-strain SARS-CoV-2 spike. The repertoire was sequenced with immunoSEQ multiplex PCR; TCRdb's copy has only in-frame clones and lacks some. The data hold 300,000 to 350,000 clones, with around 90% observed a single time.

V gene TRBV7-3 combines with J gene TRBJ1-4; 7 bases line up with TRBD1. Sequenced here: peripheral blood, sampled in a trial of Ad26.COV2.S vaccine versus placebo. This TCR was recovered from a person between 18 and 65 years old who received the Ad26.COV2.S COVID-19 vaccine or a placebo. The chain's CDR3 is CASSLTGPNEKLFF. For the CDR3, the DNA is TGTGCCAGCAGCCTGACAGGGCCAAATGAAAAACTGTTTTTT.